These 24 T cell receptor beta chains share one sample of origin, sequenced in a study of blood T cell repertoires in COVID-19. The data were produced by immunoSEQ multiplex PCR, yet TCRdb's version contains in-frame clones alone and is incomplete. The table records tens of thousands of clones, roughly 80% of them present only once. Sequencing input: peripheral blood. The origin of the receptors is a human donor in a cohort sampled during active COVID-19.

This clone was detected only once. The V call is TRBV7-9, the J call TRBJ1-5; 12 bases agree with TRBD1. The CDR3 has 18 amino acids. Germline CDR1 is SEHNR and CDR2 is FQNEAQ (reference sequence). The V segment lost 5 bases and the J segment 3 bases; nucleotides outside the gene matches: 11. The CDR3, as DNA: TGTGCCAGCAGCCTCACTCCCGGGACAGGGGGCTTCAATCAGCCCCAGCATTTT. This gives the protein CASSLTPGTGGFNQPQHF.

This clone was counted a few times. CDR3 bases: TGTGCCAGCAGACGAGGACTAGAGACCGGGGAGCTGTTTTTT. Translated: CASRRGLETGELFF. This chain uses TRBV7-2 with TRBJ2-2; 7 bases map to TRBD2. After removal of 6 bases from V and 5 bases from J, the junction contained 6 bases not matched to a gene. The CDR3 has 14 residues. CDR1 is SGHTA, CDR2 FQGNSA, per germline.

This clone showed up just once. V and J are TRBV15 and TRBJ1-1; a possible D gene is TRBD1 (5 bases). This CDR3 comprises 13 residues. The V end was cut by 2 bases, the J end by 3 bases, with 7 bases between. The germline V gene encodes CDR1 LNHNV and CDR2 YYDKDF (reference sequence). The CDR3 protein is CATSRRGDTEAFF. The CDR3, as DNA: TGTGCCACCAGCAGACGGGGGGACACTGAAGCTTTCTTT.

The J gene is TRBJ2-7, the V gene TRBV10-3; TRBD1 matches 9 bases. Trimming at V came to 0 bases and at J to 3 bases, leaving 3 bases not matched to a gene. The CDR3 loop spans 15 amino acids. Germline V gene data show CDR1 as ENHRY and CDR2 as SYGVKD. Here the CDR3 reads CAISESGTGYYEQYF. The CDR3, as DNA: TGTGCCATCAGTGAGTCTGGGACAGGGTACTACGAGCAGTACTTC.

The V gene is TRBV5-6, the J gene TRBJ2-1; TRBD1 matches 9 bases. With 4 bases clipped from V and 4 bases from J, the junction kept 12 bases outside the gene matches. This CDR3 has 17 residues. Germline CDR1 reads SGHDT; CDR2 reads YYEEEE. The CDR3 bases are TGTGCCAGCAGCATCGGTTGGGGGACAGGGCAATACAATGAGCAGTTCTTC. It yields the protein CASSIGWGTGQYNEQFF.

In regard to this clone: In the same sample, other DNA sequences code for this CDR3. The V gene is TRBV2, the J gene TRBJ2-2; 8 positions match TRBD1. The CDR3 is 15 amino acids. Germline trimming cut 3 bases from V and 3 bases from J; bases unmatched to any gene: 3. Germline-derived CDR1 and CDR2 are SNHLY and FYNNEI. In nucleotides, the CDR3 is TGTGCCAGCAGTGAGAGGACAGGGTACACCGGGGAGCTGTTTTTT. Encoded protein: CASSERTGYTGELFF.

The chain is built from TRBV19 and TRBJ1-5; TRBD1 might be the D (5 bases). V shed 6 bases and J shed 4 bases, with 10 bases lying between them. Per the germline V gene, CDR1 is LNHDA and CDR2 is SQIVND (reference sequence). This CDR3 region has 13 residues. CDR3 loop: CASRSGVNQPQHF. DNA of the CDR3: TGTGCCAGTAGATCGGGGGTAAATCAGCCCCAGCATTTT.

This chain joins TRBV30 and TRBJ1-5; D uncertain. Germline V lookup: CDR1 GTSNPN, CDR2 SVGIG (reference sequence). CDR3 size: 14 residues. V was clipped by 3 bases and J by 4 bases, with 13 bases between them. DNA for the CDR3: TGTGCCTGGAGCGGAGTGGCCGATAATCAGCCCCAGCATTTT. Residues: CAWSGVADNQPQHF.

This rearrangement joins TRBV6-1 to TRBJ2-2; 9 bases are a match to TRBD2. Losses at the gene ends were 2 bases for V and 6 bases for J; bases not matched to a gene: 10. The length of the CDR3 is 17 residues. Looked up from germline, CDR1 is MNHNS and CDR2 is SASEGT. CDR3: CASSERGSGGLAGELFF. The CDR3 DNA sequence: TGTGCCAGCAGTGAACGCGGTAGCGGGGGATTGGCCGGGGAGCTGTTTTTT.

Written as DNA, the CDR3 is TGTGCCAGCAAGGGGTCGGGCATGAACACTGAAGCTTTCTTT. Amino acids: CASKGSGMNTEAFF. The chain employs TRBV25-1 and TRBJ1-1; tentatively, D is TRBD1 (5 bases). V lost 7 bases to trimming and J lost 0 bases, with 12 bases between them. The CDR3 is 14 amino acids. Germline CDR1 MGHDK, CDR2 SYGVNS.

The chain combines TRBV29-1 with TRBJ1-2; TRBD1 aligns across 9 bases. After removal of 4 bases from V and 6 bases from J, the junction contained 9 bases not matched to a gene. Germline V CDR1 and CDR2: SQVTM, ANQGSEA. This CDR3 region has 14 residues. In DNA form, the CDR3 reads TGCAGCGTTGTACGACAGGGGGAGTTTGATGGCTACACCTTC. Encoded protein: CSVVRQGEFDGYTF. Complete variable domain (other parts from reference TRBV29-1 and TRBJ1-2): SAVISQKPSRDICQRGTSLTIQCQVDSQVTMMFWYRQQPGQSLTLIATANQGSEATYESGFVIDKFPISRPNLTFSTLTVSNMSPEDSSIYLCSVVRQGEFDGYTFGSGTRLTVV.

This clone was detected a few times. The chain recombines TRBV2 with TRBJ1-6; 7 bases agree with TRBD1. Trimming cost V 5 bases and J 10 bases; bases outside gene matches: 14. The germline CDR1 and CDR2 sequences are SNHLY and FYNNEI. The CDR3 loop spans 16 amino acids. Here the CDR3 DNA reads TGTGCCAGCAGTACCGGACAGGCGGATAATAGGTCACCCCTCCACTTT. As protein: CASSTGQADNRSPLHF.

This clone was seen only once. J is TRBJ2-3 and V is TRBV5-4; D is undetermined. The CDR3 runs to 15 residues. Trimming removed 0 bases at V and 0 bases at J, with 8 bases between. Germline CDR1 reads SGHNT; CDR2 reads YYREEE (reference sequence). The CDR3 loop reads CASSLETLSTDTQYF. DNA for the CDR3: TGTGCCAGCAGCTTGGAGACACTTAGCACAGATACGCAGTATTTT.

This clone was seen once. This rearrangement joins TRBV7-2 to TRBJ2-7; the match to TRBD1 covers 9 bases. This CDR3 spans 17 amino acids. The V segment lost 1 base and the J segment 5 bases; nucleotides outside the gene matches: 12. Germline CDR1 reads SGHTA; CDR2 reads FQGNSA. DNA for the CDR3: TGTGCCAGCAGCTTAGGGGGTATCCGGGACAGGGCCCACGAGCAGTACTTC. Translating it yields CASSLGGIRDRAHEQYF.

The CDR3 DNA is TGTGCCTGGAGTACAGGGTCCCGTCGGGGAGATACGCAGTATTTT. It codes for CAWSTGSRRGDTQYF. V usage is TRBV30 and J usage is TRBJ2-3, with D possibly being TRBD1 (6 bases). The V gene's germline CDR1 is GTSNPN and CDR2 SVGIG (reference sequence). V lost 2 bases, J lost 5 bases, and 17 bases lay in between. This CDR3 spans 15 amino acids.

The chain couples TRBV28 to TRBJ1-2; 8 bases fit TRBD1. The germline CDR1 and CDR2 sequences are MDHEN and SYDVKM. Trimming at V came to 3 bases and at J to 8 bases, leaving 5 bases not matched to a gene. The CDR3 length is 13 residues. The CDR3 nucleotides are TGTGCCAGCAGTTTTAGGACAGGGCAAGGCTACACCTTC. Encoded protein: CASSFRTGQGYTF.

The rearrangement joins TRBV5-1 to TRBJ2-3; 9 bases align to TRBD1. J lost 8 bases, V lost 4 bases, and 11 bases had no gene match. The CDR3 is 15 residues long. From germline, CDR1 is SGHRS and CDR2 YFSETQ. The CDR3 is CASSGRTGEGVTQYF. CDR3 coding DNA: TGCGCCAGCAGCGGCAGGACAGGGGAGGGAGTTACGCAGTATTTT.

V usage is TRBV7-2 and J usage is TRBJ2-3; 7 nucleotides align to TRBD1. Germline lookup yields CDR1 SGHTA and CDR2 FQGNSA. The CDR3 has 14 residues. Trimming removed 3 bases from V and 1 base from J; junction bases left unmatched: 1. CDR3 DNA: TGTGCCAGCAGCTTCGACAGGGGCACAGATACGCAGTATTTT. Protein: CASSFDRGTDTQYF.

The CDR3 nucleotides are TGCGCCAGCAGCTTGGGTCGGGGGGGCACAGATACGCAGTATTTT. Its protein is CASSLGRGGTDTQYF. The genes are TRBV5-1 and TRBJ2-3; 7 bases align to TRBD2. The CDR3 is 15 residues long. After removal of 0 bases from V and 1 base from J, the junction contained 2 bases not matched to a gene. In germline, CDR1 is SGHRS, CDR2 YFSETQ.

This sequence joins TRBV5-6 and TRBJ1-5; the D is unclear. Trimming removed 1 base from V and 0 bases from J, with 5 bases in between. CDR3 length: 14 amino acids. CDR1 is SGHDT, CDR2 YYEEEE, per germline. The CDR3 loop is CASSLRGSNQPQHF. CDR3 bases: TGTGCCAGCAGCTTGCGGGGTAGCAATCAGCCCCAGCATTTT.

This chain links TRBV7-2 with TRBJ1-6, with unresolved D. The V gene lost 5 bases and the J gene lost 6 bases, with 11 bases spanning the gap. Germline V gene sequence: CDR1 SGHTA, CDR2 FQGNSA. The CDR3 loop spans 14 amino acids. CDR3 loop: CASSPGRLNSPLHF. CDR3 DNA: TGTGCCAGCAGCCCGGGGAGGCTTAATTCACCCCTCCACTTT.

The rearrangement joins TRBV7-8 to TRBJ1-2, with D perhaps TRBD1 (5 bases). CDR1 and CDR2 from the germline V gene are SGHVS and FQNEAQ. V was pared by 1 base and J by 2 bases, with 14 bases between. The CDR3 covers 16 residues. DNA for the CDR3: TGTGCCAGCAGCTTAGGAATGGGGCTGCGCAACTATGGCTACACCTTC. This codes for CASSLGMGLRNYGYTF.

This clone was seen only once. The chain employs TRBV7-6 and TRBJ2-1; TRBD2 matches at 14 bases. Looked up from germline, CDR1 is SGHVS and CDR2 is FNYEAQ. The CDR3 extends over 16 amino acids. J lost 8 bases, V lost 5 bases, and 8 bases had no gene match. The CDR3 loop is CASSARLAGGPYEQFF. As DNA, the CDR3 is TGTGCCAGCAGCGCTAGACTAGCGGGGGGGCCCTATGAGCAGTTCTTC.

The chain links TRBV19 to TRBJ2-7, with a weak D call TRBD1 (6 bases). Germline CDR1 LNHDA, CDR2 SQIVND (reference sequence). CDR3 length: 13 residues. V was clipped by 9 bases and J by 0 bases, with 12 bases between them. CDR3 residues: CASQTGDSYEQYF. The CDR3, as DNA: TGTGCCAGCCAGACAGGAGACTCCTACGAGCAGTACTTC. The full variable domain, rest sourced from reference TRBV19 and TRBJ2-7, is DGGITQSPKYLFRKEGQNVTLSCEQNLNHDAMYWYRQDPGQGLRLIYYSQIVNDFQKGDIAEGYSVSREKKESFPLTVTSAQKNPTAFYLCASQTGDSYEQYFGPGTRLTVT.